A selection of T cell receptor beta chains follows, all from one sample in a study of tumor and adjacent non-tumor tissue in lung cancer. TCRdb reprocessed the multiplex PCR reads via MiXCR and lists one record per CDR3 protein. The sample has about 86,000 distinct CDR3 sequences, more than 75% seen once. Sequencing was done on a sample of distant non-tumor lung tissue. All receptors come from a woman between 45 and 65 years old with non-small cell lung cancer. Each CDR3 is given with its conserved first and last residue. The D gene is left open where the match is weak. Clone size is given for some rows only: seen once, a few or many times, or a class if the clone is expanded.

TRBV11-2	NA	TRBJ2-1	TRBD2	TGTGCCAGCACTACTAGCGGCTCCTACATTGAGCAGTTCTTC	CASTTSGSYIEQFF
TRBV18	NA	TRBJ1-1	TRBD1	TGTGCCAGCTTACCTTATGTCCCGGGACAGGGGTCGAACACTGAAGCTTTCTTT	CASLPYVPGQGSNTEAFF
TRBV11-2	once	TRBJ2-5	NA	TGTTCCAGCAGCTTAAGTATGAACAGGCAAGCGACCCAGTACTTC	CSSSLSMNRQATQYF
TRBV6-1	NA	TRBJ2-6	NA	TGTGCCAGCAACGTCCCGTCAGCCTCTGGGGCCAACGTCCTGACTTTC	CASNVPSASGANVLTF
TRBV6-1	once	TRBJ1-1	TRBD1	TGTGCCAGCAGTGCGATGAAACAGGGGAACACTGAGGCTATCTTT	CASSAMKQGNTEAIF
TRBV6-5	NA	TRBJ2-7	NA	TGTGCCAGCAGTGATCCCGAGAGGTCCTACGAGCCGTACTTC	CASSDPERSYEPYF
TRBV11-1	NA	TRBJ2-1	NA	TGTGCCAGGAGCACGACTCCTTCGACGGGCAATGAGCAGTTCTTC	CARSTTPSTGNEQFF
TRBV6-1	NA	TRBJ2-3	NA	TGTGCCAGTAGTGAACTAGGGGGAGGGCCAGATACGCAGTATTTT	CASSELGGGPDTQYF
TRBV12-3/TRBV12-4	NA	TRBJ2-1	NA	TGTCCCAGCAGTTGGGGCAGGTGTTACAATGAGCAGTTCTTC	CPSSWGRCYNEQFF
TRBV6-6	few	TRBJ2-7	NA	TGTACTAGCAGTTACTCCGGGGACTACGAGCAGTACTTC	CTSSYSGDYEQYF
TRBV4-2	NA	TRBJ1-2	NA	TGTGCCAGCAGCCGAGAAACGGTCAGGGGTGATCTGAACTATCGCTACACCTTC	CASSRETVRGDLNYRYTF
TRBV5-4	NA	TRBJ2-7	NA	TGTGCCAACAGCTTTTCCCCCCTTGTAGCGCCGTACTACGAACAGTACTTC	CANSFSPLVAPYYEQYF
TRBV6-2/TRBV6-3	many	TRBJ1-1	NA	TGTGCCAGCACCTCTGCAGGCGGATTCATGAACACTGAAGCTTTCTTT	CASTSAGGFMNTEAFF
TRBV25-1	many	TRBJ1-5	NA	TGTGCCAGCAGTGAGGGGGGAGGGGATCAGCCCCAGCATTTT	CASSEGGGDQPQHF
TRBV12-3/TRBV12-4	many	TRBJ2-1	TRBD2	TGTGCCAGCAGTTTTGTCGGAACTAGCGGCGTGTACAATGAGCAGTTCTTC	CASSFVGTSGVYNEQFF
TRBV29-1	NA	TRBJ2-1	NA	TGCAGCGTTGCTTTACCCGGACACGGTCGGAATGAGCAGTTCTTC	CSVALPGHGRNEQFF
TRBV6-1	NA	TRBJ2-3	NA	TGTGCCAGCAACAGGGACTTCACCGATACGCAGTATTTT	CASNRDFTDTQYF
TRBV20-1	NA	TRBJ2-3	NA	TGCAGTGCTAGTTCCGGTGGCCGCAATCAGCCCCAGTATTTT	CSASSGGRNQPQYF
TRBV6-1	NA	TRBJ2-7	TRBD2	TGTACCAGCAGTGAGAGAAAGCGGGGATCCTACGAGCAGTACTTC	CTSSERKRGSYEQYF
TRBV12-3/TRBV12-4	NA	TRBJ2-7	NA	TGTACCAGCTCGTCCCGGATGGAGCAGTACTTC	CTSSSRMEQYF
TRBV30	few	TRBJ1-2	NA	TGTGCCTGGTCGACAGATCTTAACTATGGCTACACCTTC	CAWSTDLNYGYTF
TRBV12-3/TRBV12-4	NA	TRBJ2-1	NA	TGTGCCGGCAGTTCCCAGGGACGGGGATCTAATGAGCTGTTCTTC	CAGSSQGRGSNELFF
TRBV29-1	NA	TRBJ2-3	NA	TGTAGCGTCCAGGTGCATGAACGGGGCACAGATACGCAGTATTTT	CSVQVHERGTDTQYF
TRBV5-1	NA	TRBJ2-7	NA	TGCTCCAGCAGCTTGGGAGGAGGGTTAATCAACGAGCAGTACTTC	CSSSLGGGLINEQYF
TRBV20-1	many	TRBJ2-7	TRBD2	TGCAGTGCTAACCCGGAAATAGCGGGAGTAGGTTACGAGCAGTACTTC	CSANPEIAGVGYEQYF
TRBV6-1	few	TRBJ1-1	NA	TGCACCAGCAGTGAATGTCCCGAAGCTTTCTTT	CTSSECPEAFF
TRBV4-1	NA	TRBJ2-1	TRBD2	TGCGCCAGCAGCCACCCGAGACTAGCTGGGGGACCCTCCTACAATGAGCAGTTCTTC	CASSHPRLAGGPSYNEQFF
TRBV9	once	TRBJ2-3	NA	TGTGCCAGCAGCCCCCAAGTGGGTGGGGACACAGATACGCACTATTTT	CASSPQVGGDTDTHYF
TRBV11-2	NA	TRBJ2-3	NA	TGTGCCAGCAGCTTAGGGGGGAGGTCCCCAGAAATGCAATATTTT	CASSLGGRSPEMQYF
TRBV13	NA	TRBJ2-1	NA	TGTGTCAGCAGCAAGGACCGTCACAAAGAGCAGTTCTTC	CVSSKDRHKEQFF
TRBV11-2	few	TRBJ2-2	NA	TGTGTCAGCAGCTTAGAACCCGGAGTCGTGGAGCTGTTTTTT	CVSSLEPGVVELFF
TRBV29-1	NA	TRBJ2-4	NA	TGCAGCGCCCAAACCCCGGGCGTCAGAAACATTCAGTATTTC	CSAQTPGVRNIQYF
TRBV5-1	once	TRBJ2-7	TRBD2	TGCGCCAGCAGCCTCGCTAGCGGACTTACCTACGAGCGGTACTTC	CASSLASGLTYERYF
TRBV29-1	NA	TRBJ2-7	TRBD1	TGCAGCGTTGAACCCCACGGGACAGGGGATACTATGGAGCAATACTTC	CSVEPHGTGDTMEQYF
TRBV11-2	NA	TRBJ2-7	NA	TGTGTCAGCAGCTTAGAGTCGGGGTCGGGCGAGCAGTGCTTC	CVSSLESGSGEQCF
TRBV7-6	few	TRBJ2-1	TRBD1	TGTGCCAGCAGCACGGGACAGGTATCGGTCAATGAGCAGTTCTTC	CASSTGQVSVNEQFF
TRBV11-3	NA	TRBJ1-1	NA	TGTGCCAGCAGCCGATACACTGAAGCTTTCTTT	CASSRYTEAFF
TRBV29-1	many	TRBJ1-1	TRBD1	TGCAGCGTTGAAAGGGGGCGGGACAGAGACACTGAAGCTTTCTTT	CSVERGRDRDTEAFF
TRBV12-3/TRBV12-4	NA	TRBJ1-5	NA	TGTGTCAGCAGTTCTGGGGGAAAGAGGAGCGGTTATCAGCCCCAGCAGTTT	CVSSSGGKRSGYQPQQF
TRBV12-3/TRBV12-4	NA	TRBJ2-7	TRBD2	TGTGCCAGCTGTCTAGACTGGGGGGGAAGGAACGAGCAGAACTTC	CASCLDWGGRNEQNF
TRBV12-3/TRBV12-4	many	TRBJ2-5	TRBD2	TGTGCCAGCAGTTTACAACTAGCGGGAGAGACCCAGTACTTC	CASSLQLAGETQYF
TRBV20-1	NA	TRBJ2-3	NA	TGCAGTGCTAGTTCGCCAAGCTCCTGGCCAACAGATACGCAGTATTTT	CSASSPSSWPTDTQYF
TRBV6-2/TRBV6-3	many	TRBJ2-1	TRBD2	TGTGCCAGCAGTTACGGGACTAGTTACAATGAGCAGTTCTTC	CASSYGTSYNEQFF
TRBV29-1	NA	TRBJ2-1	NA	TGCAGCGTTGAAGATCCCCAACGGGAAGCGTACCATGTGCAATTCTTC	CSVEDPQREAYHVQFF
TRBV5-6	NA	TRBJ2-4	NA	TGTGCCAGCGGGCTAGCCAAAAACGTTCAGTATTTC	CASGLAKNVQYF
TRBV7-9	NA	TRBJ2-5	NA	TGTACCAGCAGCTTAGCGCTTGTTAGCGGTTTCCAAGAGACCCAGTACTTC	CTSSLALVSGFQETQYF
TRBV4-1	few	TRBJ1-4	NA	TGCGCCAGCAGCGAGGCCGAGAAAAATGAAAAACTGTTTTTT	CASSEAEKNEKLFF